These 9 T cell receptor beta chains came from one sample sequenced in a study of CD8 T cells in ankylosing spondylitis. The study's findings and limits: Ankylosing spondylitis blood appeared to carry a characteristic TCR beta motif of several highly homologous variants.

TCRdb itself ran the 5' RACE reads through MiXCR, one entry per CDR3 protein. The table lists about 440,000 distinct CDR3 sequences, about a sixth of them singletons. These receptors lack a known antigen. The sample was blood, either unsorted or a sorted T cell fraction (not recorded which). Source of these receptors: a male donor with ankylosing spondylitis.

The sample holds a few counts of this clonotype. The V call is TRBV20-1, the J call TRBJ2-7, with a possible D match to TRBD1 (6 bases). The CDR3 is made up of 15 amino acids. V was pared by 4 bases and J by 4 bases, with 20 bases between. Per germline, CDR1 DFQATT and CDR2 SNEGSKA (reference sequence). In DNA, the CDR3 is TGCAGTGCTACTTCCTTGGGGGCAGCAAGGTACGAGCAGTACTTC. This gives the protein CSATSLGAARYEQYF.

This clonotype was seen more than once but under ten times. The chain has TRBV3-1 and TRBJ2-7; D gene uncertain. The V and J ends lost 6 bases and 0 bases respectively, with 9 bases between them. CDR3 length: 13 residues. Germline CDR1 reads LGHDT; CDR2 reads YNNKEL (reference sequence). For the CDR3, the DNA is TGTGCCAGCAGGATGACGGGCTCCTACGAGCAGTACTTC. It encodes CASRMTGSYEQYF.

The table lists this clonotype with a few counts. The chain has TRBV18 and TRBJ1-5, with D possibly being TRBD1 (5 bases). The CDR3 sequence is 16 residues long. The V gene's germline CDR1 is KGHSH and CDR2 LQKENI. The V and J ends lost 5 bases and 5 bases respectively, with 19 bases between them. CDR3 sequence reads: CASSSRGSGSDQPQHF. The CDR3, as DNA: TGTGCCAGCTCATCACGGGGGTCCGGGTCGGATCAGCCCCAGCATTTT. Full variable domain (missing parts from reference TRBV18 and TRBJ1-5): NAGVMQNPRHLVRRRGQEARLRCSPMKGHSHVYWYRQLPEEGLKFMVYLQKENIIDESGMPKERFSAEFPKEGPSILRIQQVVRGDSAAYFCASSSRGSGSDQPQHFGDGTRLSIL.

This clonotype occurred a few times. This sequence joins TRBV3-1 and TRBJ2-2; 8 bases line up with TRBD1. Germline CDR1 reads LGHDT; CDR2 reads YNNKEL (reference sequence). The CDR3 loop spans 16 amino acids. V shed 2 bases, J shed 1 base, and the junction held 3 bases outside the gene matches. CDR3 nucleotides: TGTGCCAGCAGCCAATACGGACAGGGGAACACCGGGGAGCTGTTTTTT. Protein: CASSQYGQGNTGELFF. Variable domain in full (rest from reference TRBV3-1 and TRBJ2-2): DTAVSQTPKYLVTQMGNDKSIKCEQNLGHDTMYWYKQDSKKFLKIMFSYNNKELIINETVPNRFSPKSPDKAHLNLHINSLELGDSAVYFCASSQYGQGNTGELFFGEGSRLTVL.

The sample holds many counts of this clonotype. This chain uses TRBV5-1 with TRBJ2-1, with 8 nucleotides matching TRBD2. The CDR3 runs to 15 residues. Germline V lookup: CDR1 SGHRS, CDR2 YFSETQ. V gave up 4 bases and J gave up 1 base; unmatched junction bases: 4. The CDR3 nucleotides are TGCGCCAGCAGCCCCCTAGCGGGTTCCTACAATGAGCAGTTCTTC. As protein: CASSPLAGSYNEQFF.

The chain links TRBV20-1 to TRBJ2-4, with D maybe TRBD1 (6 bases). The CDR3 length is 13 residues. Trimming pared 3 bases from V and 5 bases from J, leaving 11 bases between. CDR1 DFQATT and CDR2 SNEGSKA come from the germline V gene (reference sequence). The CDR3 here is CSARGAAENIQYF. CDR3 bases: TGCAGTGCTAGGGGGGCCGCGGAAAACATTCAGTACTTC.

This chain joins TRBV5-1 and TRBJ1-1; 8 bases match TRBD1. CDR1 SGHRS and CDR2 YFSETQ come from the germline V gene. This CDR3 contains 15 residues. Trimming at V came to 5 bases and at J to 0 bases, leaving 6 bases not matched to a gene. The CDR3 spells CASRSGQAMNTEAFF. CDR3 in DNA: TGCGCCAGCAGATCGGGACAGGCTATGAACACTGAAGCTTTCTTT.

Only a few counts were recorded for this clonotype. The gene calls are TRBV3-1 and TRBJ1-3; 7 bases line up with TRBD1. V shed 2 bases, J shed 0 bases, and the junction held 13 bases outside the gene matches. The CDR3 has 19 residues. Germline values: CDR1 LGHDT, CDR2 YNNKEL (reference sequence). In nucleotides, the CDR3 is TGTGCCAGCAGCCAACGTAACCCGGGACAGAGTAGCTCTGGAAACACCATATATTTT. It specifies CASSQRNPGQSSSGNTIYF.

In its sample, this clonotype was seen a few times. This sequence joins TRBV24-1 and TRBJ2-5, with TRBD2 matching 11 bases. Per germline, CDR1 KGHDR and CDR2 SFDVKD. This CDR3 is 14 amino acids long. Trimming at V came to 2 bases and at J to 7 bases, leaving 2 bases not matched to a gene. The CDR3 sequence: CATSDSGTSGTQYF. For the CDR3, the DNA is TGTGCCACCAGTGATTCCGGGACTAGCGGGACCCAGTACTTC.